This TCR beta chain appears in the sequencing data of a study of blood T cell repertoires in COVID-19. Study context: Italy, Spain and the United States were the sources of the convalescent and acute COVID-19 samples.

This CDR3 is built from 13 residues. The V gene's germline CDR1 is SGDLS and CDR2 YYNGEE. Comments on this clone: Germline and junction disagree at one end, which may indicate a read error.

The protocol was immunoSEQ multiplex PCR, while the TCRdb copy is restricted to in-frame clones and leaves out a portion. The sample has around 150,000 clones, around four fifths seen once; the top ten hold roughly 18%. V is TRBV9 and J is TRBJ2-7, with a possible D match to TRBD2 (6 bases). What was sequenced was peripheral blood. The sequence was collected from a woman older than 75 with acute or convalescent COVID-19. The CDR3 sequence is CASSSRGSSEQYF. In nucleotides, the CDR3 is TGTGCCAGCAGCTCACGGGGGTCCTCCGAGCAGTACTTC.